The entry below describes one TCR beta chain. The entry originates in a study of blood T cell repertoires in COVID-19. The overall study: Specimens from acute and convalescent COVID-19 originated in the United States, Italy and Spain. PBMCs, B-cell-depleted T cells, or T cells provided the cDNA or gDNA that made up the material.

The authors' processing: For nucleated cells, counts were estimated from reference gene primer amplification. Clones were sequenced by immunoSEQ multiplex PCR, and TCRdb holds only the in-frame ones, with some missing. V and J calls and clone size are copied from that table; D and trimming were computed from the DNA. The table lists 250,000 or so clones, approximately 84% of them singletons. Germline CDR1 reads SNHLY; CDR2 reads FYNNEI. This CDR3 spans 14 amino acids. The V and J ends lost 5 bases and 3 bases respectively, with 14 bases between them. Sample: peripheral blood. V is TRBV2 and J is TRBJ2-7; D unresolved. This clonotype was obtained from a man aged 45-65 years with acute or convalescent COVID-19. The DNA for the CDR3 is TGTGCCAGCAGTCTCCAAACTGTCGGCTACGAGCAGTACTTC. This encodes CASSLQTVGYEQYF. Full variable domain (missing parts from reference TRBV2 and TRBJ2-7): EPEVTQTPSHQVTQMGQEVILRCVPISNHLYFYWYRQILGQKVEFLVSFYNNEISEKSEIFDDQFSVERPDGSNFTLKIRSTKLEDSAMYFCASSLQTVGYEQYFGPGTRLTVT.